Listed here are 25 T cell receptor beta chains from one sample, sequenced in a study of spatial heterogeneity in lung cancer. TCRdb re-called the 5' RACE reads through MiXCR, storing one row per CDR3 protein. The sample lists some 5,000 distinct CDR3 sequences, around 4.3% occurring once. Stated time point: sample taken at primary tumor resection. Sample: normal lung tissue next to the tumor, taken at surgery. The receptors were gathered from a male donor with early-stage non-small cell lung cancer.

This clonotype is large by share. The chain combines TRBV10-3 with TRBJ1-1; D is possibly TRBD1 (5 bases). V was clipped by 7 bases and J by 1 base, with 13 bases between them. The CDR3 runs to 14 residues. Germline V CDR1 and CDR2: ENHRY, SYGVKD. The CDR3 sequence is CAIIEGPPNTEAFF. The CDR3 DNA is TGTGCCATCATAGAGGGGCCTCCGAACACTGAAGCTTTCTTT.

This clonotype was found many times. The J gene is TRBJ1-1, the V gene TRBV3-1; D perhaps matches TRBD1 (5 bases). The CDR3 runs 14 residues. Germline CDR1 LGHDT, CDR2 YNNKEL (reference sequence). The germline V and J ends were trimmed by 0 bases and 8 bases, with 13 bases remaining between them. In nucleotides, the CDR3 is TGTGCCAGCAGCCAAGAAAGGGGACCTAGGGAAGCTTTCTTT. Translated: CASSQERGPREAFF. The full variable domain, its missing parts supplied by reference TRBV3-1 and TRBJ1-1, is DTAVSQTPKYLVTQMGNDKSIKCEQNLGHDTMYWYKQDSKKFLKIMFSYNNKELIINETVPNRFSPKSPDKAHLNLHINSLELGDSAVYFCASSQERGPREAFFGQGTRLTVV.

At least ten counts were recorded for this clonotype. One end of the junction varies from germline; a read error may be responsible. The chain employs TRBV7-6 and TRBJ2-1, with D perhaps matching TRBD2 (6 bases). The length of the CDR3 is 16 residues. CDR1 is SGHVS, CDR2 FNYEAQ, per germline. CDR3 residues: CASSLAVGSLYSEQFF. CDR3 sequence (DNA): TGTGCCAGCAGCTTAGCGGTCGGGAGTCTTTACAGTGAGCAGTTCTTC.

This clonotype rates as medium-sized. The CDR3 region has the DNA TGTGCCAGCAGTCAGATAACAGGGAACACTGAAGCTTTCTTT. This sequence encodes CASSQITGNTEAFF. The chain has TRBV6-6 and TRBJ1-1, with D maybe TRBD1 (5 bases). The CDR3 totals 14 residues. Germline CDR1 and CDR2: MNHNY and SVGAGI (reference sequence). The ends were cut back, 5 bases at V and 1 base at J, with 11 bases in the middle.

This clonotype counts as medium-sized. This sequence joins TRBV3-1 and TRBJ1-4; D uncertain. V was clipped by 4 bases and J by 8 bases, with 8 bases between them. The CDR3 has 12 amino acids. CDR1 is LGHDT, CDR2 YNNKEL, per germline (reference sequence). The CDR3 region is CASSRNGEKLFF. The CDR3 coding sequence is TGTGCCAGCAGCCGGAACGGGGAAAAACTGTTTTTT.

This clonotype was recorded at least ten times. Written as DNA, the CDR3 is TGTGCCAGCAGCTTGGCAGCGGGAGATCATGAGCAGTTCTTC. Translating it yields CASSLAAGDHEQFF. The J gene is TRBJ2-1, the V gene TRBV7-2; 8 bases line up with TRBD2. The CDR3 is 14 residues long. CDR1 is SGHTA, CDR2 FQGNSA, per germline. V shed 3 bases and J 8 bases; nucleotides not matched to a gene: 6.

By frequency in the sample, this clonotype is medium-sized. The V call is TRBV28, the J call TRBJ2-7; D gene uncertain. V was shortened by 1 base and J by 1 base, with 5 bases between the two germline ends. The germline CDR1 and CDR2 sequences are MDHEN and SYDVKM. The CDR3 runs to 13 residues. CDR3 loop: CASSLFGSYEQYF. DNA for the CDR3: TGTGCCAGCAGTTTATTTGGGTCCTACGAGCAGTACTTC.

This clonotype was seen ten or more times. The chain uses TRBV5-1 and TRBJ1-4, with TRBD1 as a possible D gene (5 bases). V lost 4 bases, J lost 6 bases, and 16 bases lay in between. Germline V gene lookup returns CDR1 SGHRS and CDR2 YFSETQ. The CDR3 runs to 15 residues. CDR3 region: CASSAEGTGDEKLFF. The CDR3 nucleotides are TGCGCCAGCAGCGCTGAGGGGACGGGAGATGAAAAACTGTTTTTT.

The table lists this clonotype with many counts. J is TRBJ2-2 and V is TRBV29-1, with 10 bases matching TRBD1. V shed 8 bases and J 7 bases; nucleotides not matched to a gene: 13. This CDR3 has 15 residues. Germline CDR1 is SQVTM and CDR2 is ANQGSEA. The CDR3 protein is CSTLRTGGVGGELFF. DNA for the CDR3: TGCAGCACCTTACGGACAGGGGGTGTGGGCGGGGAGCTGTTTTTT.

This clonotype is medium-sized (0.01 to 0.1%) by share. This chain joins TRBV20-1 and TRBJ1-1; 11 positions agree with TRBD1. This CDR3 is 17 amino acids long. Per the germline V gene, CDR1 is DFQATT and CDR2 is SNEGSKA (reference sequence). Trimming at V came to 1 base and at J to 6 bases, leaving 13 bases not matched to a gene. CDR3 in DNA: TGCAGTGCTAGAGTGCCCGAGGACAGGGGGCTTACCCCTGAAGCTTTCTTT. Its translation is CSARVPEDRGLTPEAFF.

This clonotype was recorded at least ten times. This chain uses TRBV10-3 with TRBJ2-1; 7 bases align to TRBD1. CDR1 ENHRY and CDR2 SYGVKD come from the germline V gene. V gave up 9 bases and J gave up 5 bases; unmatched junction bases: 4. CDR3 length: 12 residues. This CDR3 is CAIRDRDNEQFF. The DNA of the CDR3 is TGTGCCATTCGCGACAGGGACAATGAGCAGTTCTTC.

Many counts were recorded for this clonotype. The chain couples TRBV4-2 to TRBJ2-1; D remains unclear. Germline V gives CDR1 LGHNA, CDR2 YNFKEQ. V lost 4 bases and J 10 bases, leaving 8 bases between the germline ends. The CDR3 runs 11 residues. The CDR3 sequence is CASSRSREQFF. The CDR3 DNA sequence: TGTGCCAGCAGCCGTTCCAGGGAGCAGTTCTTC.

This clonotype appeared many times. The chain uses TRBV28 and TRBJ1-2; D might be TRBD1 (5 bases). V was shortened by 8 bases and J by 1 base, with 8 bases between the two germline ends. The germline gives CDR1 MDHEN, CDR2 SYDVKM. The CDR3 totals 12 residues. CDR3 in DNA: TGTGCCAGCGGGGGGTGTAACTATGGCTACACCTTC. Encoded protein: CASGGCNYGYTF.

This clonotype was counted many times. The rearrangement uses TRBV7-3 and TRBJ2-2; TRBD2 matches 14 bases. This CDR3 is built from 16 residues. The ends lost 6 bases at V and 5 bases at J; junction bases unmatched: 5. Germline V CDR1 and CDR2: SGHTA, FQGTGA. The CDR3 DNA sequence: TGTGCCAGCAGTTACGGACTAGCGGGAGGAACCGGGGAGCTGTTTTTT. Protein sequence: CASSYGLAGGTGELFF.

The sample holds many counts of this clonotype. The V call is TRBV24-1, the J call TRBJ2-3, with 15 bases matching TRBD2. V shed 1 base and J 3 bases; nucleotides not matched to a gene: 4. The length of the CDR3 is 18 residues. Germline CDR1 is KGHDR and CDR2 is SFDVKD. The CDR3 sequence is CATSDFPGTSGRTDTQYF. The DNA for the CDR3 is TGTGCCACCAGTGATTTCCCCGGGACTAGCGGGAGGACAGATACGCAGTATTTT.

This clonotype has ten or more counts. The rearrangement joins TRBV7-2 to TRBJ2-2, with D unclear. CDR3 size: 15 residues. Trimming removed 4 bases from V and 6 bases from J, with 15 bases in between. Germline V gene data show CDR1 as SGHTA and CDR2 as FQGNSA. This CDR3 reads CASSSLLSTAGELFF. The CDR3 region has the DNA TGTGCCAGCAGCTCCTTATTATCTACAGCCGGGGAGCTGTTTTTT.

By sample fraction, this clonotype is medium-sized. V usage is TRBV29-1 and J usage is TRBJ1-2, with 7 nucleotides matching TRBD1. Unmatched junction bases numbered 9, after V lost 3 bases and J lost 5 bases. Germline lookup yields CDR1 SQVTM and CDR2 ANQGSEA. The CDR3 is 14 amino acids. CDR3 loop: CSVDKEGAGYGYTF. The CDR3 nucleotides are TGCAGCGTTGATAAGGAGGGGGCCGGGTATGGCTACACCTTC.

This clonotype was recorded at least ten times. J is TRBJ1-1 and V is TRBV7-3; no reliable D call. Trimming left V 3 bases short and J 5 bases short, with 10 bases between. CDR1 and CDR2 from the germline V gene are SGHTA and FQGTGA. This CDR3 region has 13 residues. Here the CDR3 DNA reads TGTGCCAGCAGCTTTAACGGGCGGACTGAAGCTTTCTTT. Translation gives CASSFNGRTEAFF.

V usage is TRBV3-1 and J usage is TRBJ1-5, with D uncertain. V was shortened by 3 bases and J by 5 bases, with 8 bases between the two germline ends. In germline, CDR1 is LGHDT, CDR2 YNNKEL (reference sequence). This CDR3 region has 13 residues. CDR3 protein: CASSQGGDQPQHF. The CDR3 DNA follows: TGTGCCAGCAGCCAGGGCGGCGATCAGCCCCAGCATTTT.

This clonotype was observed at least ten times. The gene calls are TRBV20-1 and TRBJ1-2, with TRBD1 identical over 11 bases. This CDR3 spans 16 amino acids. V was clipped by 4 bases and J by 4 bases; unmatched bases: 11. In germline, CDR1 is DFQATT, CDR2 SNEGSKA (reference sequence). CDR3 nucleotides: TGCAGTGCTACCCCAGTCCCGGGACAGGGGGGCTATGGCTACACCTTC. Amino acids: CSATPVPGQGGYGYTF.

Judged by abundance, this clonotype is medium-sized (0.01 to 0.1%). V usage is TRBV19 and J usage is TRBJ1-2; no clear D. CDR1 is LNHDA and CDR2 is SQIVND in the germline V gene (reference sequence). The CDR3 loop spans 15 amino acids. Trimming took off 3 bases at V and 6 bases at J, with 17 bases between the two ends. CDR3 bases: TGTGCCAGTAGTATTTTTTGGAGTGATGCGAATGGCTACACCTTC. It is translated as CASSIFWSDANGYTF.

This clonotype was found many times. J is TRBJ2-3 and V is TRBV5-4; 9 bases fit TRBD2. The CDR3 loop spans 17 amino acids. Germline V gives CDR1 SGHNT, CDR2 YYREEE (reference sequence). V lost 0 bases and J lost 2; bases outside the gene matches: 7. The CDR3 DNA sequence: TGTGCCAGCAGCTTGGGCCAGCTAGCGGGAAACACAGATACGCAGTATTTT. Its protein is CASSLGQLAGNTDTQYF.

In its sample, this clonotype is medium-sized (0.01 to 0.1%). V and J are TRBV20-1 and TRBJ2-7; 13 nucleotides agree with TRBD2. Trimming cost V 6 bases and J 5 bases; bases outside gene matches: 4. CDR1 DFQATT and CDR2 SNEGSKA come from the germline V gene (reference sequence). The CDR3 has 13 residues. CDR3 bases: TGCAGTGCCATGGGACTAGCGGGAAACGAGCAGTACTTC. It codes for CSAMGLAGNEQYF.

This clonotype rates as medium-sized (0.01 to 0.1%). The chain couples TRBV29-1 to TRBJ1-5; TRBD1 agrees at 7 bases. The CDR3 consists of 13 residues. CDR1 SQVTM and CDR2 ANQGSEA come from the germline V gene. V dropped 6 bases and J dropped 4; count of bases not matched to a gene: 6. The CDR3 reads CSVGDSANQPQHF. Written as DNA, the CDR3 is TGCAGCGTGGGGGACAGCGCAAATCAGCCCCAGCATTTT.

At least ten counts were recorded for this clonotype. The genes are TRBV11-2 and TRBJ2-3, with TRBD2 identical over 11 bases. CDR3 length equals 14 residues. Germline lookup yields CDR1 SGHAT and CDR2 FQNNGV. After removal of 5 bases from V and 6 bases from J, the junction contained 4 bases not matched to a gene. The CDR3 reads CASSATSGVDTQYF. In DNA form, the CDR3 reads TGTGCCAGCAGCGCGACTAGCGGGGTGGATACGCAGTATTTT.